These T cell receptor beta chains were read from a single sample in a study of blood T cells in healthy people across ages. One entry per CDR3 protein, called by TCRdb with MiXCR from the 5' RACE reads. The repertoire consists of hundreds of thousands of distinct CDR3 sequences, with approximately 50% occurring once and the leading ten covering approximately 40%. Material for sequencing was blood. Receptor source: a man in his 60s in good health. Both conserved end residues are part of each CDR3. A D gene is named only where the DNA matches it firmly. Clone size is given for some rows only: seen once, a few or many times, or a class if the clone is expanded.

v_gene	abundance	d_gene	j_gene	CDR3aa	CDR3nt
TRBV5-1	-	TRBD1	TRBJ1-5	CASSRDSDQPQHF	TGCGCCAGCAGCCGGGACAGTGATCAGCCCCAGCATTTT
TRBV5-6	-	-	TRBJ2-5	CASSSVGLQAETQYF	TGTGCCAGCAGCTCTGTCGGCCTCCAGGCAGAGACCCAGTACTTC
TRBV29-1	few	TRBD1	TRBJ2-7	CSVDTTGTGGNEQYF	TGCAGCGTTGACACCACGGGGACAGGGGGCAACGAGCAGTACTTC
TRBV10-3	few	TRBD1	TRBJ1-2	CAISEALTGSGYTF	TGTGCCATCAGTGAGGCACTGACAGGGTCCGGCTACACCTTC
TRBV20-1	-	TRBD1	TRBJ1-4	CSARDPGQGAQEAEKLFF	TGCAGTGCTAGAGATCCAGGACAGGGGGCGCAGGAAGCCGAAAAACTGTTTTTT
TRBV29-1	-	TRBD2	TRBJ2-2	CSALGLAYTGELFF	TGCAGCGCCCTGGGACTAGCCTACACCGGGGAGCTGTTTTTT
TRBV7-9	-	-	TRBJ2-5	CASSPNRQGGLETQYF	TGTGCCAGCAGCCCAAACAGACAGGGAGGATTGGAGACCCAGTACTTC
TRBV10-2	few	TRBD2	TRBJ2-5	CASGLAGGRETQYF	TGCGCCAGTGGACTAGCGGGGGGGCGAGAGACCCAGTACTTC
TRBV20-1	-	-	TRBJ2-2	CSARDPVNTGELFF	TGCAGTGCTAGAGATCCGGTTAACACCGGGGAGCTGTTTTTT
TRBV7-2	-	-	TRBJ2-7	CASSLGVHSYEQYF	TGTGCCAGCAGCTTAGGTGTACATTCCTACGAGCAGTACTTC
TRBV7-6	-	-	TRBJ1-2	CASSLASGLPNYGYTF	TGTGCCAGCAGCTTAGCATCGGGACTGCCTAACTATGGCTACACCTTC
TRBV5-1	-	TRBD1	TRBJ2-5	CASEIRTGGRETQYF	TGCGCCAGCGAAATCCGGACAGGGGGCAGAGAGACCCAGTACTTC
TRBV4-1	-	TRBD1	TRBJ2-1	CASSLRWDRGYNEQFF	TGCGCCAGCAGCCTAAGATGGGACAGGGGCTACAATGAGCAGTTCTTC